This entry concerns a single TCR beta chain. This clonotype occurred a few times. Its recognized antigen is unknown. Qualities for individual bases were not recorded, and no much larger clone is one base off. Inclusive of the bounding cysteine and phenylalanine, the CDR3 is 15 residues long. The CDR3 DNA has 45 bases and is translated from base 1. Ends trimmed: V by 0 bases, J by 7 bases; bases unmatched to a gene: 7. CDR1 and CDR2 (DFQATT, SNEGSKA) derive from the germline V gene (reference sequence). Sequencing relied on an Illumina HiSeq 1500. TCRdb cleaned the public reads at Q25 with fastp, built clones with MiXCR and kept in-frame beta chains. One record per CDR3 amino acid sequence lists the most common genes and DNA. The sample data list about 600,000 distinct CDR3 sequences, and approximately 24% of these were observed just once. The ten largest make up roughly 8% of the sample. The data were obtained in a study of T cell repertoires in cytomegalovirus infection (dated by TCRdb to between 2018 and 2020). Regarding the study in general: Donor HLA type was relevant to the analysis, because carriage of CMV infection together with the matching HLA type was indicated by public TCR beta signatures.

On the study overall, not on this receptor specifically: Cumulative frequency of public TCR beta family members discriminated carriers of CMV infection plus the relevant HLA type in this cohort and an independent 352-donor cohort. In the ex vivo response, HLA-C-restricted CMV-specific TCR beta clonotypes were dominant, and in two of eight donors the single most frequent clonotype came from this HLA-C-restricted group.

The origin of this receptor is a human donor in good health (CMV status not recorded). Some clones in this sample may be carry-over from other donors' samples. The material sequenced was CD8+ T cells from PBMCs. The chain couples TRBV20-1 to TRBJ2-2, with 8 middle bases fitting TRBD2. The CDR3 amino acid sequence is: CSAREERGPGGELFF. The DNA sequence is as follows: TGCAGTGCTAGAGAAGAGCGGGGGCCCGGCGGGGAGCTGTTTTTT.